Presented here are 19 T cell receptor beta chains from one specimen sequenced in a study of blood T cell repertoires in COVID-19. TCRdb's table, derived via immunoSEQ multiplex PCR, lists solely in-frame clones and lacks some. This table holds hundreds of thousands of clones, around 87% found once. The sample taken for sequencing was peripheral blood. The receptors stem from a man between 65 and 85 years old with acute or convalescent COVID-19.

The rearrangement links TRBV7-2 to TRBJ1-1; TRBD1 matches at 9 bases. Germline V gives CDR1 SGHTA, CDR2 FQGNSA. This CDR3 contains 15 residues. J was trimmed by 2 bases and V by 5 bases; bases with no gene match: 6. CDR3 residues: CASSPGQGSNTEAFF. CDR3 sequence (DNA): TGTGCCAGCAGCCCGGGACAGGGATCAAACACTGAAGCTTTCTTT.

The rearrangement links TRBV29-1 to TRBJ1-2; a weak D match, TRBD1 (6 bases). Trimming took 5 bases from V and 6 from J, leaving 13 bases between them. Germline-derived CDR1 and CDR2 are SQVTM and ANQGSEA. The length of the CDR3 is 12 residues. Here the CDR3 reads CSVYRTADGYTF. CDR3 nucleotide sequence: TGCAGCGTTTACAGGACAGCGGATGGCTACACCTTC.

This rearrangement joins TRBV12-3 or TRBV12-4 to TRBJ1-5; D possibly corresponds to TRBD1 (5 bases). Trimming left V 3 bases short and J 11 bases short, with 14 bases between. This CDR3 region has 13 residues. DNA of the CDR3: TGTGCCAGCAGTTTTTCTGGGGGGTCGGCCCAGCATTTT. Protein: CASSFSGGSAQHF.

The V call is TRBV5-1, the J call TRBJ2-6; 7 positions agree with TRBD1. The germline V gene has CDR1 SGHRS and CDR2 YFSETQ. The CDR3 loop spans 14 amino acids. The V and J ends lost 4 bases and 2 bases, in that order; junction bases with no gene match: 0. CDR3 region: CASSDRAGANVLTF. Written as DNA, the CDR3 is TGCGCCAGCAGCGACAGGGCTGGGGCCAACGTCCTGACTTTC.

This chain joins TRBV5-4 and TRBJ1-6; no reliable D call. The germline V gene encodes CDR1 SGHNT and CDR2 YYREEE (reference sequence). This CDR3 has 16 residues. Trimming cost V 4 bases and J 8 bases, with 19 bases left between them. For the CDR3, the DNA is TGTGCCAGCAGCGGAGGCCCCGCGATTACGGATTCACCCCTCCACTTT. It encodes CASSGGPAITDSPLHF.

The J gene is TRBJ2-1, the V gene TRBV9, with 12 positions matching TRBD2. The V gene end was trimmed by 0 bases and the J gene end by 8 bases; junction bases not matched to a gene: 6. Germline V gene data show CDR1 as SGDLS and CDR2 as YYNGEE. The CDR3 is 16 residues long. The CDR3 sequence is CASSVAPSGGEDEQFF. In DNA, the CDR3 is TGTGCCAGCAGCGTAGCACCTAGCGGGGGGGAGGATGAGCAGTTCTTC.

This chain's CDR3 is CASSRDLFTDTQYF. DNA of the CDR3: TGTGCCAGCAGCCGGGACTTATTCACAGATACGCAGTATTTT. The chain joins TRBV7-2 to TRBJ2-3, with D possibly matching TRBD2 (6 bases). Between the trimmed V and J ends, which lost 5 bases and 2 bases, there was a span of 11 bases. The CDR3 has 14 residues. In germline, CDR1 is SGHTA, CDR2 FQGNSA.

J is TRBJ2-5 and V is TRBV7-9; a weak D match, TRBD2 (7 bases). V was clipped by 5 bases and J by 4 bases, with 17 bases between them. There are 15 residues in the CDR3. Looked up from germline, CDR1 is SEHNR and CDR2 is FQNEAQ (reference sequence). CDR3 in DNA: TGTGCCAGCAGCCAAGCCACGGGGGGCGGAGAGACCCAGTACTTC. This sequence encodes CASSQATGGGETQYF.

This chain connects TRBV6-5 to TRBJ1-2; D gene uncertain. CDR1 is MNHEY, CDR2 SVGAGI, per germline. V shed 6 bases and J shed 2 bases, with 13 bases lying between them. The CDR3 is 14 residues long. The DNA of the CDR3 is TGTGCCAGCAGCCACCACAGTAGGAACTATGGCTACACCTTC. It specifies CASSHHSRNYGYTF.

The chain uses TRBV19 and TRBJ1-2, with TRBD1 identical over 9 bases. V gave up 3 bases and J gave up 3 bases; unmatched junction bases: 5. Germline V gene sequence: CDR1 LNHDA, CDR2 SQIVND (reference sequence). This CDR3 region has 15 residues. CDR3 residues: CASSMNRGQHYGYTF. Here the CDR3 DNA reads TGTGCCAGTAGTATGAACAGGGGGCAGCACTATGGCTACACCTTC. The full variable domain, completed using reference TRBV19 and TRBJ1-2, is DGGITQSPKYLFRKEGQNVTLSCEQNLNHDAMYWYRQDPGQGLRLIYYSQIVNDFQKGDIAEGYSVSREKKESFPLTVTSAQKNPTAFYLCASSMNRGQHYGYTFGSGTRLTVV.

J is TRBJ1-6 and V is TRBV28; 9 bases match TRBD1. CDR3 size: 15 residues. J lost 13 bases, V lost 3 bases, and 10 bases had no gene match. Germline values: CDR1 MDHEN, CDR2 SYDVKM. In DNA, the CDR3 is TGTGCCAGCAGTTTGGCCGGGACAGGGTACATGCCCCTCCACTTT. It translates to CASSLAGTGYMPLHF.

The chain uses TRBV6-2 or TRBV6-3 and TRBJ1-1; D is possibly TRBD1 (6 bases). The germline gives CDR1 MNHEY, CDR2 SVGEGT. The V gene lost 4 bases and the J gene lost 5 bases, with 14 bases spanning the gap. The CDR3 is made up of 14 amino acids. The CDR3 sequence: CASSSLGHSTEAFF. The CDR3 DNA follows: TGTGCCAGCAGTTCCCTGGGACACTCGACTGAAGCTTTCTTT.

The V gene is TRBV28, the J gene TRBJ1-3; no definite D call. V lost 3 bases to trimming and J lost 4 bases, with 7 bases between them. The CDR3 covers 13 residues. Germline loops: CDR1 MDHEN, CDR2 SYDVKM. CDR3 amino acids: CASSLAYGNTIYF. CDR3 DNA sequence: TGTGCCAGCAGTTTGGCATACGGAAACACCATATATTTT.

The chain recombines TRBV11-2 with TRBJ1-3, with D possibly being TRBD1 (5 bases). V gave up 5 bases and J gave up 0 bases, with 11 bases separating them. Germline CDR1 reads SGHAT; CDR2 reads FQNNGV. The CDR3 loop spans 15 amino acids. The CDR3 DNA is TGTGCCAGCAGCGCAAGACAGTTCTCTGGAAACACCATATATTTT. Protein: CASSARQFSGNTIYF.

The chain carries TRBV20-1 and TRBJ1-3, with 7 bases lining up with TRBD1. Trimming removed 3 bases from V and 0 bases from J; junction bases left unmatched: 5. The CDR3 sequence is 15 residues long. Per the germline V gene, CDR1 is DFQATT and CDR2 is SNEGSKA (reference sequence). CDR3: CSASDGTASGNTIYF. In nucleotides, the CDR3 is TGCAGTGCTAGTGACGGGACAGCCTCTGGAAACACCATATATTTT.

The chain couples TRBV5-5 to TRBJ2-7; 7 bases line up with TRBD1. Germline V gene lookup returns CDR1 SGHKS and CDR2 YYEKEE (reference sequence). This CDR3 is built from 14 residues. Germline trimming cut 4 bases from V and 2 bases from J; bases unmatched to any gene: 6. CDR3 nucleotide sequence: TGTGCCAGCAGCCTTGACAGGGCCGCCTACGAGCAGTACTTC. Translation gives CASSLDRAAYEQYF.

V gene TRBV20-1 combines with J gene TRBJ2-7; D is perhaps TRBD1 (6 bases). V dropped 3 bases and J dropped 4 bases, with 13 bases sitting between them. This CDR3 comprises 13 residues. Germline CDR1 and CDR2: DFQATT and SNEGSKA (reference sequence). In DNA form, the CDR3 reads TGCAGTGCTAGTAGCAGGGGTAATTACGAGCAGTACTTC. It yields the protein CSASSRGNYEQYF.

This rearrangement joins TRBV4-2 to TRBJ1-4; D might be TRBD1 (6 bases). Trimming cost V 0 bases and J 8 bases, with 19 bases left between them. There are 17 residues in the CDR3. Germline loops: CDR1 LGHNA, CDR2 YNFKEQ. CDR3 residues: CASSQERGQQAREKLFF. The CDR3 DNA sequence: TGTGCCAGCAGCCAAGAGAGGGGACAACAAGCCAGGGAAAAACTGTTTTTT.

The chain uses TRBV3-1 (or the pseudogene TRBV3-2) and TRBJ2-7; D is uncertain. Trimming removed 1 base at V and 7 bases at J, with 11 bases between. The germline V gene has CDR1 LGHDT and CDR2 YNNKEL (reference sequence). The CDR3 sequence is 13 residues long. CDR3 loop: CASSQVAGGEQYF. The DNA of the CDR3 is TGTGCCAGCAGCCAAGTCGCCGGTGGTGAGCAGTACTTC.